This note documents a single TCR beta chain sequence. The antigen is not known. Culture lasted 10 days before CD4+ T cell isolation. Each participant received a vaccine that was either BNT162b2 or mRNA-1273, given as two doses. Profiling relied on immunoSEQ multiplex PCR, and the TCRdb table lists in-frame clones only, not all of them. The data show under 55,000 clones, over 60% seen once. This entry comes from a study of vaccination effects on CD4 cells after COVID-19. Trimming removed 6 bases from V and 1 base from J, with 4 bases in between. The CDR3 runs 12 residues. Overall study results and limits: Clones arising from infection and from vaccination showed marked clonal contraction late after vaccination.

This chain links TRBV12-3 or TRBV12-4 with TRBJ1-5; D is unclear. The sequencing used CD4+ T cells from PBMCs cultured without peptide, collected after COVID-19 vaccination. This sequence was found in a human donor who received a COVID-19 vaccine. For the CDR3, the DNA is TGTGCCAGCAGCCGGAGCAATCAGCCCCAGCATTTT. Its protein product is CASSRSNQPQHF.